The 28 T cell receptor beta chains listed next were all sequenced from one sample in a study of T cells in localized non-small cell lung cancer. Method: immunoSEQ multiplex PCR; TCRdb's copy keeps in-frame clones and lacks some. The data hold around 64,000 clones, with roughly 90% observed a single time. This material consisted of peripheral blood, taken before any cancer treatment. These receptors were obtained from a man between 35 and 75 years old with stage I lung adenocarcinoma.

This clone has only a few counts. The genes are TRBV2 and TRBJ2-5, with TRBD2 matching 13 bases. The V segment lost 7 bases and the J segment 8 bases; nucleotides outside the gene matches: 7. Looked up from germline, CDR1 is SNHLY and CDR2 is FYNNEI. The CDR3 is 14 amino acids. The CDR3 spells CASIPGLAGSTQYF. For the CDR3, the DNA is TGTGCCAGCATTCCGGGACTAGCGGGGAGCACCCAGTACTTC.

V and J are TRBV5-1 and TRBJ2-7; 9 nucleotides agree with TRBD2. The CDR3 spans 14 residues. Germline V gene lookup returns CDR1 SGHRS and CDR2 YFSETQ. The V gene end was trimmed by 4 bases and the J gene end by 4 bases; junction bases not matched to a gene: 6. In DNA form, the CDR3 reads TGCGCCAGCAGCGGGGTAGCGGGAGCTTACGAGCAGTACTTC. This translates into CASSGVAGAYEQYF.

The V gene is TRBV30, the J gene TRBJ2-7, with a weak D call TRBD2 (5 bases). Germline V CDR1 and CDR2: GTSNPN, SVGIG (reference sequence). The CDR3 length is 11 residues. Deletions cut 5 bases from V and 7 bases from J, with 12 bases between. The CDR3 nucleotides are TGTGCCTGGGATGGTTCGGGGGAGCAGTACTTC. This gives the protein CAWDGSGEQYF.

The chain carries TRBV9 and TRBJ2-3, with 10 bases matching TRBD2. The germline CDR1 and CDR2 sequences are SGDLS and YYNGEE. After removal of 4 bases from V and 2 bases from J, the junction contained 19 bases not matched to a gene. This CDR3 is 20 amino acids long. CDR3 amino acids: CASSTRRTSGRPSHTDTQYF. For the CDR3, the DNA is TGTGCCAGCAGCACCCGCCGGACTAGCGGAAGACCATCCCACACAGATACGCAGTATTTT.

This chain links TRBV6-1 with TRBJ1-2; 7 bases agree with TRBD1. The CDR3 sequence is 14 residues long. CDR1 and CDR2 (germline): MNHNS, SASEGT. Unmatched junction bases numbered 4, after V lost 2 bases and J lost 4 bases. Here the CDR3 reads CASSEPGQSYGYTF. Here the CDR3 DNA reads TGTGCCAGCAGTGAACCGGGACAGTCCTATGGCTACACCTTC.

The chain carries TRBV30 and TRBJ2-5; maybe TRBD2 (7 bases). This CDR3 has 14 residues. Germline CDR1 and CDR2: GTSNPN and SVGIG (reference sequence). Trimming pared 3 bases from V and 5 bases from J, leaving 16 bases between. The CDR3 DNA reads as TGTGCCTGGAGCAGCACCGAGGGGGGGGAGACCCAGTACTTC. Translated, it gives CAWSSTEGGETQYF.

The count of this clone is one. The CDR3 region has the DNA TGTGCCAGCAGTTTAGGGGGGCTAGCGGGAGCGATAGATACGCAGTATTTT. Its translation is CASSLGGLAGAIDTQYF. The rearrangement joins TRBV28 to TRBJ2-3; 10 bases fit TRBD2. Germline CDR1 reads MDHEN; CDR2 reads SYDVKM. The V gene end was trimmed by 2 bases and the J gene end by 5 bases; junction bases not matched to a gene: 10. The CDR3 totals 17 residues.

The chain carries TRBV4-3 and TRBJ1-3; D not resolved. V gave up 0 bases and J gave up 4 bases, with 10 bases separating them. CDR1 is LGHNA, CDR2 YSLEER, per germline. The CDR3 spans 15 residues. CDR3 bases: TGCGCCAGCAGCCAAGAAGGGTTCGGGGGAAACACCATATATTTT. Protein product: CASSQEGFGGNTIYF.

V is TRBV7-2 and J is TRBJ2-2; 7 bases fit TRBD1. After removal of 7 bases from V and 4 bases from J, the junction contained 6 bases not matched to a gene. The CDR3 sequence is 14 residues long. Germline values: CDR1 SGHTA, CDR2 FQGNSA. The DNA of the CDR3 is TGTGCCAGCACCGACAGGGCCTTCACCGGGGAGCTGTTTTTT. Its protein product is CASTDRAFTGELFF.

V usage is TRBV19 and J usage is TRBJ1-5; no definite D call. The germline CDR1 and CDR2 sequences are LNHDA and SQIVND (reference sequence). This CDR3 has 13 amino acids. V lost 3 bases, J lost 4 bases, and 7 bases lay in between. The CDR3 DNA reads TGTGCCAGTAGTATGTTCGAAAATCAGCCCCAGCATTTT. It translates to CASSMFENQPQHF. Together with reference TRBV19 and TRBJ1-5, the CDR3 gives the full variable domain: DGGITQSPKYLFRKEGQNVTLSCEQNLNHDAMYWYRQDPGQGLRLIYYSQIVNDFQKGDIAEGYSVSREKKESFPLTVTSAQKNPTAFYLCASSMFENQPQHFGDGTRLSIL.

The chain has TRBV5-6 and TRBJ2-1; 13 bases line up with TRBD2. Trimming cost V 3 bases and J 7 bases; bases outside gene matches: 7. The CDR3 is made up of 16 amino acids. CDR1 and CDR2 from the germline V gene are SGHDT and YYEEEE. The chain's CDR3 is CASSWTSGSPRNEQFF. CDR3 nucleotide sequence: TGTGCCAGCAGCTGGACTAGCGGGAGCCCTCGGAATGAGCAGTTCTTC.

The rearrangement joins TRBV10-2 to TRBJ2-3; weak D call: TRBD1 (5 bases). Germline V gene data show CDR1 as WSHSY and CDR2 as SAAADI. The CDR3 runs 11 residues. The V end was cut by 6 bases, the J end by 6 bases, with 7 bases between. The CDR3 spells CASRQGDTQYF. CDR3 DNA sequence: TGCGCCAGCAGGCAGGGTGATACGCAGTATTTT.

The chain uses TRBV9 and TRBJ2-3; 7 bases agree with TRBD2. This CDR3 is built from 13 residues. Per germline, CDR1 SGDLS and CDR2 YYNGEE. V was pared by 7 bases and J by 0 bases, with 2 bases of the junction left unmatched. This chain's CDR3 is CASGRASTDTQYF. The CDR3 nucleotides are TGTGCCAGCGGGAGGGCGAGCACAGATACGCAGTATTTT.

CDR3 in amino acids: CASSFRLAGGETQYF. The CDR3 region has the DNA TGTGCCAGCAGTTTTCGACTAGCGGGAGGCGAGACCCAGTACTTC. The chain carries TRBV28 and TRBJ2-5, with 13 bases matching TRBD2. J lost 5 bases, V lost 3 bases, and 3 bases had no gene match. CDR1 and CDR2 (germline): MDHEN, SYDVKM. This CDR3 region has 15 residues.

Here the CDR3 DNA reads TGCGCCAGCAGTTCCCGACTAGCGGGAGGGGATAATGAGCAGTTCTTC. Translated: CASSSRLAGGDNEQFF. The J gene is TRBJ2-1, the V gene TRBV5-1, with 14 positions matching TRBD2. Germline CDR1 is SGHRS and CDR2 is YFSETQ. V was pared by 5 bases and J by 7 bases, with 8 bases of the junction left unmatched. The CDR3 has 16 residues.

The chain employs TRBV7-3 and TRBJ2-1, with 10 positions matching TRBD2. CDR3 size: 15 residues. V lost 5 bases and J lost 2; bases outside the gene matches: 3. Germline-derived CDR1 and CDR2 are SGHTA and FQGTGA. The CDR3 DNA is TGTGCCAGCAGCATAAGCGGGAGGGCCTACAATGAGCAGTTCTTC. Protein product: CASSISGRAYNEQFF.

This chain uses TRBV28 with TRBJ1-5; no firm D call. V was shortened by 5 bases and J by 7 bases, with 9 bases between the two germline ends. The germline V gene has CDR1 MDHEN and CDR2 SYDVKM. This CDR3 comprises 12 residues. The CDR3 spells CASSPVRQPQHF. The CDR3 DNA reads TGTGCCAGCAGTCCGGTCCGGCAGCCCCAGCATTTT.

The J gene is TRBJ2-2, the V gene TRBV6-5; a weak D match, TRBD2 (6 bases). The CDR3 has 14 residues. The V and J ends lost 1 base and 4 bases respectively, with 7 bases between them. CDR1 and CDR2 from the germline V gene are MNHEY and SVGAGI. CDR3 nucleotides: TGTGCCAGCAGTTACTTGCGGGGCACCGGGGAGCTGTTTTTT. Its translation: CASSYLRGTGELFF.

The chain couples TRBV6-5 to TRBJ2-7; 9 bases are a match to TRBD1. CDR1 is MNHEY, CDR2 SVGAGI, per germline. Trimming at V came to 2 bases and at J to 3 bases, leaving 5 bases not matched to a gene. This CDR3 spans 15 amino acids. The CDR3 coding sequence is TGTGCCAGCAGTTACAACCGGGACAGGGTCTACGAGCAGTACTTC. It yields the protein CASSYNRDRVYEQYF.

The rearrangement links TRBV28 to TRBJ2-1, with 7 bases aligning to TRBD2. The CDR3 extends over 15 amino acids. Germline V gene data show CDR1 as MDHEN and CDR2 as SYDVKM. Unmatched junction bases numbered 5, after V lost 3 bases and J lost 3 bases. CDR3 residues: CASSLQRGLYNEQFF. The CDR3, as DNA: TGTGCCAGCAGTTTGCAGCGGGGCCTCTACAATGAGCAGTTCTTC.

This sequence joins TRBV18 and TRBJ2-3, with D uncertain. Trimming took off 6 bases at V and 5 bases at J, with 12 bases between the two ends. The CDR3 extends over 13 amino acids. Germline CDR1 KGHSH, CDR2 LQKENI. CDR3 sequence reads: CASSHEVQDTQYF. The CDR3 DNA reads as TGTGCCAGCTCCCACGAAGTTCAAGATACGCAGTATTTT.

Concerning this clone itself: Other DNA sequences in this specimen translate into the identical CDR3. The chain joins TRBV7-2 to TRBJ1-4; the D gene is possibly TRBD1 (5 bases). CDR1 is SGHTA and CDR2 is FQGNSA in the germline V gene. The CDR3 has 14 residues. V lost 3 bases to trimming and J lost 3 bases, with 8 bases between them. The CDR3 loop is CASSLGQANEKLFF. The CDR3 coding sequence is TGTGCCAGCAGCTTGGGGCAGGCTAATGAAAAACTGTTTTTT.

The J gene is TRBJ2-1, the V gene TRBV6-5; 7 nucleotides line up with TRBD1. CDR1 and CDR2 (germline): MNHEY, SVGAGI. The V gene end was trimmed by 4 bases and the J gene end by 0 bases; junction bases not matched to a gene: 0. The CDR3 has 14 residues. Here the CDR3 reads CASSWDSSYNEQFF. CDR3 bases: TGTGCCAGCAGTTGGGACAGCTCCTACAATGAGCAGTTCTTC.

The chain is built from TRBV4-1 and TRBJ2-2; D might be TRBD2 (6 bases). Germline CDR1 is MGHRA and CDR2 is YSYEKL. This CDR3 has 14 amino acids. Trimming shortened V by 2 bases and J by 6 bases, and 10 bases separated the two germline ends. CDR3 loop: CASSQKTSSGELFF. CDR3 coding DNA: TGCGCCAGCAGCCAAAAGACTAGTTCCGGGGAGCTGTTTTTT.

The V call is TRBV2, the J call TRBJ2-7; no clear D. This CDR3 has 14 residues. Germline loops: CDR1 SNHLY, CDR2 FYNNEI. The germline V and J ends were trimmed by 4 bases and 2 bases, with 12 bases remaining between them. The CDR3 region has the DNA TGTGCCAGCAGTGGTATTAGCCTTACCTACGAGCAGTACTTC. This gives the protein CASSGISLTYEQYF.

The chain employs TRBV5-1 and TRBJ2-1; possible D gene TRBD2, 6 bases. V lost 2 bases to trimming and J lost 6 bases, with 12 bases between them. The germline gives CDR1 SGHRS, CDR2 YFSETQ. The CDR3 is 14 amino acids. CDR3 protein: CASSFNRELNEQFF. The DNA of the CDR3 is TGCGCCAGCAGCTTTAACCGGGAGCTCAATGAGCAGTTCTTC.

The chain links TRBV5-1 to TRBJ2-5, with D unclear. There are 14 residues in the CDR3. Germline assignment: CDR1 SGHRS and CDR2 YFSETQ. V was shortened by 4 bases and J by 4 bases, with 14 bases between the two germline ends. In nucleotides, the CDR3 is TGCGCCAGCAGCGTGGGCCGAAGCCCAGAGACCCAGTACTTC. Residues: CASSVGRSPETQYF.

This clone was found a few times. This chain links TRBV30 with TRBJ1-4, with D hard to call. Per germline, CDR1 GTSNPN and CDR2 SVGIG (reference sequence). Trimming took off 2 bases at V and 1 base at J, with 11 bases between the two ends. The CDR3 spans 15 residues. CDR3 sequence (DNA): TGTGCCTGGAGTTATGGAATTGGAACTAATGAAAAACTGTTTTTT. This encodes CAWSYGIGTNEKLFF.